These 20 T cell receptor beta chains were all obtained from the same sample, sequenced in a study of blood T cell repertoires in COVID-19. Some clones are missing from TCRdb's copy, which holds only in-frame ones; the method was immunoSEQ multiplex PCR. The sample shows about 170,000 clones, 82% of them seen only once. Sequencing was performed on peripheral blood. These receptors originate from a woman aged 80 or over with acute or convalescent COVID-19.

The chain has TRBV29-1 and TRBJ2-2; D gene ambiguous. V was clipped by 5 bases and J by 3 bases, with 7 bases between them. Germline CDR1 and CDR2: SQVTM and ANQGSEA. CDR3 length equals 12 residues. DNA of the CDR3: TGCAGCGTTTTACAGTACACCGGGGAGCTGTTTTTT. Protein product: CSVLQYTGELFF.

The gene calls are TRBV4-2 and TRBJ1-4, with a possible D match to TRBD1 (6 bases). The length of the CDR3 is 14 residues. Germline CDR1 LGHNA, CDR2 YNFKEQ. The V end lost 0 bases, the J end lost 14 bases, and 16 bases lay between the germline ends. The CDR3 nucleotides read TGTGCCAGCAGCCAAGATGTGGCGGGGGCCTTTCTGTTTTTT. Encoded protein: CASSQDVAGAFLFF.

The rearrangement joins TRBV12-5 to TRBJ1-6; D is possibly TRBD1 (5 bases). The CDR3 totals 15 residues. The germline V gene encodes CDR1 LGHNT and CDR2 FRNRAP. Trimming took 2 bases from V and 7 from J, leaving 12 bases between them. As DNA, the CDR3 is TGTGCTAGTGGTTTGCACCTGACAGAGAATTCACCCCTCCACTTT. Protein: CASGLHLTENSPLHF.

The J gene is TRBJ2-1, the V gene TRBV9; 10 nucleotides match TRBD2. Germline CDR1 SGDLS, CDR2 YYNGEE. The CDR3 has 18 amino acids. Losses at the gene ends were 0 bases for V and 7 bases for J; bases not matched to a gene: 13. Written as DNA, the CDR3 is TGTGCCAGCAGCGTAGGTTTAGGACTAGCGGATTCTAGGAATGAGCAGTTCTTC. This encodes CASSVGLGLADSRNEQFF. Complete variable domain (other parts from reference TRBV9 and TRBJ2-1): DSGVTQTPKHLITATGQRVTLRCSPRSGDLSVYWYQQSLDQGLQFLIQYYNGEERAKGNILERFSAQQFPDLHSELNLSSLELGDSALYFCASSVGLGLADSRNEQFFGPGTRLTVL.

This chain joins TRBV2 and TRBJ1-2; D not resolved. Per the germline V gene, CDR1 is SNHLY and CDR2 is FYNNEI. Trimming stripped 2 bases from V and 3 bases from J, with 10 bases between. The CDR3 has 14 residues. In DNA, the CDR3 is TGTGCCAGCAGTGAACACCCTCAGGACTATGGCTACACCTTC. It yields the protein CASSEHPQDYGYTF.

The chain couples TRBV5-1 to TRBJ1-1; D is possibly TRBD1 (6 bases). Germline lookup yields CDR1 SGHRS and CDR2 YFSETQ. V gave up 2 bases and J gave up 3 bases, with 11 bases separating them. The CDR3 consists of 14 residues. As DNA, the CDR3 is TGCGCCAGCAGCTTACAGGGTACGCACACTGAAGCTTTCTTT. Its protein product is CASSLQGTHTEAFF.

At least ten counts were recorded for this clone. In nucleotides, the CDR3 is TGTGCCAGCAGTCAAGGGAGGATCCAGCATTTT. As protein: CASSQGRIQHF. This rearrangement joins TRBV28 to TRBJ1-5; D ambiguous. Trimming took off 5 bases at V and 12 bases at J, with 11 bases between the two ends. CDR1 and CDR2 (germline): MDHEN, SYDVKM. CDR3 size: 11 residues. The full variable domain, in which reference TRBV28 and TRBJ1-5 provide the parts outside the CDR3, is DVKVTQSSRYLVKRTGEKVFLECVQDMDHENMFWYRQDPGLGLRLIYFSYDVKMKEKGDIPEGYSVSREKKERFSLILESASTNQTSMYLCASSQGRIQHFGDGTRLSIL.

J is TRBJ2-1 and V is TRBV6-5; TRBD2 matches 8 bases. V shed 6 bases, J shed 0 bases, and the junction held 4 bases outside the gene matches. Germline values: CDR1 MNHEY, CDR2 SVGAGI. The CDR3 loop spans 15 amino acids. Here the CDR3 reads CASSPSGGSYNEQFF. CDR3 in DNA: TGTGCCAGCAGCCCAAGCGGGGGCTCCTACAATGAGCAGTTCTTC.

The DNA for the CDR3 is TGTGCCAGCAGCTGGGACAGCCGTAACTATGGCTACACCTTC. This sequence encodes CASSWDSRNYGYTF. The chain links TRBV7-2 to TRBJ1-2; 7 nucleotides match TRBD1. Germline V lookup: CDR1 SGHTA, CDR2 FQGNSA. The CDR3 totals 14 residues. Trimming at V came to 4 bases and at J to 1 base, leaving 3 bases not matched to a gene.

The J gene is TRBJ2-3, the V gene TRBV5-1, with 10 bases identical to TRBD1. Germline trimming cut 4 bases from V and 5 bases from J; bases unmatched to any gene: 16. Germline V gives CDR1 SGHRS, CDR2 YFSETQ. There are 18 residues in the CDR3. The chain's CDR3 is CASSSFGLGTGAQDTQYF. The CDR3 DNA sequence: TGCGCCAGCAGCAGCTTCGGACTCGGGACAGGGGCGCAAGATACGCAGTATTTT.

CDR3 amino acids: CASSEYGGGAFF. CDR3 bases: TGTGCCAGCAGTGAATATGGAGGCGGAGCTTTCTTT. The rearrangement joins TRBV2 to TRBJ1-1; unclear D gene. Germline V CDR1 and CDR2: SNHLY, FYNNEI. The CDR3 is 12 amino acids. Between the trimmed V and J ends, which lost 2 bases and 10 bases, there was a span of 11 bases.

This clone was seen many times. A read error may produce the germline difference seen at one junction end. The rearrangement joins TRBV7-6 to TRBJ1-1; 8 bases agree with TRBD1. Germline CDR1 and CDR2: SGHVS and FNYEAQ. The CDR3 spans 14 residues. The DNA of the CDR3 is TGTGCCAGCAGCAGACAGGGGAGGAACGCTGAAGCTTTCTTT. It codes for CASSRQGRNAEAFF.

V usage is TRBV4-1 and J usage is TRBJ2-2; 13 bases match TRBD2. The V gene end was trimmed by 4 bases and the J gene end by 5 bases; junction bases not matched to a gene: 4. Germline lookup yields CDR1 MGHRA and CDR2 YSYEKL. The length of the CDR3 is 16 residues. In DNA, the CDR3 is TGCGCCAGCAGCCCCCTACTAGCGGGAGGGACCGGGGAGCTGTTTTTT. It encodes CASSPLLAGGTGELFF.

V usage is TRBV7-7 and J usage is TRBJ2-2, with 13 bases lining up with TRBD2. V was clipped by 5 bases and J by 4 bases; unmatched bases: 4. Germline lookup yields CDR1 SSHAT and CDR2 FNYEAQ (reference sequence). This CDR3 comprises 16 residues. In nucleotides, the CDR3 is TGTGCCAGCAGCCAGGGACTAGCGGGAACCACCGGGGAGCTGTTTTTT. This encodes CASSQGLAGTTGELFF.

The V call is TRBV4-1, the J call TRBJ2-3, with a tentative D call TRBD1 (6 bases). V shed 5 bases and J shed 2 bases, with 11 bases lying between them. CDR1 and CDR2 from the germline V gene are MGHRA and YSYEKL. The CDR3 length is 14 residues. The CDR3 coding sequence is TGCGCCAGCAGCTCCGACAGGTTCACAGATACGCAGTATTTT. Its protein product is CASSSDRFTDTQYF.

This clone was seen a few times. The chain is built from TRBV24-1 and TRBJ2-3; TRBD1 aligns across 8 bases. V was pared by 3 bases and J by 4 bases, with 5 bases of the junction left unmatched. The CDR3 covers 15 residues. Per the germline V gene, CDR1 is KGHDR and CDR2 is SFDVKD. This CDR3 reads CATSDPGQGSDTQYF. In nucleotides, the CDR3 is TGTGCCACCAGTGATCCCGGACAGGGTTCAGATACGCAGTATTTT.

The J gene is TRBJ2-2, the V gene TRBV5-1; 15 nucleotides align to TRBD2. CDR1 is SGHRS, CDR2 YFSETQ, per germline. This CDR3 contains 17 residues. The V and J ends lost 4 bases and 5 bases, in that order; junction bases with no gene match: 6. The CDR3 nucleotides read TGCGCCAGCAGCGTAGGACTAGCGGGAGGGCGAACCGGGGAGCTGTTTTTT. Its protein is CASSVGLAGGRTGELFF. Based on the CDR3 plus reference TRBV5-1 and TRBJ2-2, the full variable domain is KAGVTQTPRYLIKTRGQQVTLSCSPISGHRSVSWYQQTPGQGLQFLFEYFSETQRNKGNFPGRFSGRQFSNSRSEMNVSTLELGDSALYLCASSVGLAGGRTGELFFGEGSRLTVL.

The chain is built from TRBV14 and TRBJ2-5; weak D call: TRBD1 (5 bases). Deletions cut 4 bases from V and 3 bases from J, with 6 bases between. Germline values: CDR1 SGHDN, CDR2 FVKESK. The CDR3 loop spans 12 amino acids. CDR3 sequence (DNA): TGTGCCAGCAGCCTCAGGGAAGAGACCCAGTACTTC. The encoded protein is CASSLREETQYF.

The J gene is TRBJ1-1, the V gene TRBV19, with no clear D. Per the germline V gene, CDR1 is LNHDA and CDR2 is SQIVND (reference sequence). The CDR3 sequence is 13 residues long. The V and J ends lost 5 bases and 2 bases respectively, with 9 bases between them. The CDR3: CASSVARNTEAFF. The CDR3 nucleotides read TGTGCCAGTAGTGTGGCCCGTAACACTGAAGCTTTCTTT.

This chain links TRBV19 with TRBJ2-5; 8 nucleotides match TRBD2. V lost 5 bases to trimming and J lost 5 bases; unmatched junction nucleotides: 10. CDR1 is LNHDA and CDR2 is SQIVND in the germline V gene (reference sequence). CDR3 length: 15 amino acids. As DNA, the CDR3 is TGTGCCAGTAGTTCAGCGGGAGTGGCCCGGGAGACCCAGTACTTC. Protein: CASSSAGVARETQYF.